This TCR beta chain came from a study of T cells in Graves' hyperthyroidism and ophthalmopathy. Pregnant or lactating patients were excluded, as were those with uncontrolled infection or other autoimmune disease. Clinical symptoms, serum thyroxine and TRAb, thyroid ultrasound and orbital computed tomography were used for the diagnoses. This CDR3 spans 15 amino acids. Trimming pared 6 bases from V and 2 bases from J, leaving 17 bases between. Germline V gene sequence: CDR1 SGHAT, CDR2 FQNNGV. Template material for amplifying TCR beta CDR3 regions consisted of RNA transcripts. The HTBI primer set drove a first-round RT-PCR of the TCR CDR3. Each CDR3 protein is one row after TCRdb ran MiXCR on the multiplex PCR reads. The sample gives hundreds of thousands of distinct CDR3 sequences, about 15% of which show up once; roughly 10% is in the top ten.

The sequence came from a young woman with Graves' hyperthyroidism. Source material: blood. The chain has TRBV11-2 and TRBJ2-7; no reliable D call. Here the CDR3 DNA reads TGTGCCAGCAGTTACAATGTCGATTCGGCCTACGAGCAGTACTTC. This encodes CASSYNVDSAYEQYF. Using reference TRBV11-2 and TRBJ2-7 for the parts outside the CDR3, the full variable domain is EAGVAQSPRYKIIEKRQSVAFWCNPISGHATLYWYQQILGQGPKLLIQFQNNGVVDDSQLPKDRFSAERLKGVDSTLKIQPAKLEDSAVYLCASSYNVDSAYEQYFGPGTRLTVT.